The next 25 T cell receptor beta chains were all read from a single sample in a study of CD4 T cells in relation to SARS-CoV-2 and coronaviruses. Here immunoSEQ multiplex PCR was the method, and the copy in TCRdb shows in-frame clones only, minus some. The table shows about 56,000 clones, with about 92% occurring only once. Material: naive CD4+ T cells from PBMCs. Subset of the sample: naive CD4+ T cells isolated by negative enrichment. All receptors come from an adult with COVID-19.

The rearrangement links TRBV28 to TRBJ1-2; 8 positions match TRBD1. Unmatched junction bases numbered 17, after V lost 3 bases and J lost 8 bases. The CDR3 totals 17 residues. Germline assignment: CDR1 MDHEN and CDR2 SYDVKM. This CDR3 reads CASSFSIKSPTGAGYTF. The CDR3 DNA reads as TGTGCCAGCAGTTTCTCAATCAAAAGCCCGACAGGGGCCGGCTACACCTTC.

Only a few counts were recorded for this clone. CDR3 nucleotide sequence: TGTGCCAGCAGAAGGGGCTCCGCTGGAAACACCATATATTTT. Protein sequence: CASRRGSAGNTIYF. V is TRBV6-5 and J is TRBJ1-3; possible D gene TRBD1, 5 bases. CDR1 MNHEY and CDR2 SVGAGI come from the germline V gene. There are 14 residues in the CDR3. Trimming left V 6 bases short and J 2 bases short, with 11 bases between.

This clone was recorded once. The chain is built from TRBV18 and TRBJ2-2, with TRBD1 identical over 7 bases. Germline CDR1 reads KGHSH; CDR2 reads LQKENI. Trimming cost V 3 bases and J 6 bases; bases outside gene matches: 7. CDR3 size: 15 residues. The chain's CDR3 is CASSPRGGSSGELFF. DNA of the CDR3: TGTGCCAGCTCACCTAGAGGGGGCTCTTCCGGGGAGCTGTTTTTT.

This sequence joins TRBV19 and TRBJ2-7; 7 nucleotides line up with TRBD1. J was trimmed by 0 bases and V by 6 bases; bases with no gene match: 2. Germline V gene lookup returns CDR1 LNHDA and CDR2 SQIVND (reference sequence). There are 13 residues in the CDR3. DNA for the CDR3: TGTGCCAGTAGCCGGGACAGCTCCTACGAGCAGTACTTC. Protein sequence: CASSRDSSYEQYF.

The CDR3 sequence is CASSEQADTQYF. CDR3 nucleotide sequence: TGTGCCAGCAGTGAACAAGCAGATACGCAGTATTTT. The genes are TRBV2 and TRBJ2-3; D is uncertain. The CDR3 loop spans 12 amino acids. V was cut by 2 bases and J by 4 bases, with 4 bases left in between. Germline V lookup: CDR1 SNHLY, CDR2 FYNNEI.

The CDR3 DNA follows: TGTGCCAGCAGTCCCTACCGCTCTGGAAACACCATATATTTT. This encodes CASSPYRSGNTIYF. The gene calls are TRBV6-5 and TRBJ1-3; D unclear. Trimming took 5 bases from V and 0 from J, leaving 8 bases between them. Germline V gives CDR1 MNHEY, CDR2 SVGAGI. The CDR3 is 14 amino acids.

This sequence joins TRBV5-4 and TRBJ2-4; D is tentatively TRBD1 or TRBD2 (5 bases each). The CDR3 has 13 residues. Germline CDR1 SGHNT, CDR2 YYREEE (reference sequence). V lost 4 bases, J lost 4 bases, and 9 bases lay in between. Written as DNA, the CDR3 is TGTGCCAGCAGCGGGGACCTAAAAAACATTCAGTACTTC. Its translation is CASSGDLKNIQYF.

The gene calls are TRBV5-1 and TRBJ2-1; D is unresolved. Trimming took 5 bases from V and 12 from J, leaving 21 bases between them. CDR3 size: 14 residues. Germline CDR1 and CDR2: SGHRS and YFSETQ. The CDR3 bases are TGCGCCAGCAGAGAGGACGGAGTTCCCAAAGGGCAGTTCTTC. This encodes CASREDGVPKGQFF. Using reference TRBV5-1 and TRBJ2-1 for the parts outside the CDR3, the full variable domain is KAGVTQTPRYLIKTRGQQVTLSCSPISGHRSVSWYQQTPGQGLQFLFEYFSETQRNKGNFPGRFSGRQFSNSRSEMNVSTLELGDSALYLCASREDGVPKGQFFGPGTRLTVL.

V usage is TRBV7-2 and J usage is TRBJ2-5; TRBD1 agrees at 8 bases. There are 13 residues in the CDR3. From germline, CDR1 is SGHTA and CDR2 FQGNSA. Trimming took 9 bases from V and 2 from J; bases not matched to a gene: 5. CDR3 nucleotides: TGTGCCAGTAAGGACAGGGCTCAAGAGACCCAGTACTTC. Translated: CASKDRAQETQYF.

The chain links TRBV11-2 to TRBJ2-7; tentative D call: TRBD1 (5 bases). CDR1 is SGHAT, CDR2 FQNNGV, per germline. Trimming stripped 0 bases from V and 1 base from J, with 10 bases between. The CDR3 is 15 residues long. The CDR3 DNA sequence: TGTGCCAGCAGCTTAGATAGCCAGGGTTCCTACGAGCAGTACTTC. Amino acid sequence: CASSLDSQGSYEQYF.

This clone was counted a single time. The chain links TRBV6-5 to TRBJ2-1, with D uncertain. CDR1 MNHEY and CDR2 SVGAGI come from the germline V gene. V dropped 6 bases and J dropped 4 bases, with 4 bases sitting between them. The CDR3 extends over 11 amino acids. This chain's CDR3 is CASRSYNEQFF. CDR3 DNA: TGTGCCAGCAGATCGTACAATGAGCAGTTCTTC.

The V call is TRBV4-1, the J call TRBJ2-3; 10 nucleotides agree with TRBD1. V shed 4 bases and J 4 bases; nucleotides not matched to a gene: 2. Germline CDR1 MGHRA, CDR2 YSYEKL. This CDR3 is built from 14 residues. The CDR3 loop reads CASSRQGASDTQYF. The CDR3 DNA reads TGCGCCAGCAGCCGACAGGGGGCGTCAGATACGCAGTATTTT.

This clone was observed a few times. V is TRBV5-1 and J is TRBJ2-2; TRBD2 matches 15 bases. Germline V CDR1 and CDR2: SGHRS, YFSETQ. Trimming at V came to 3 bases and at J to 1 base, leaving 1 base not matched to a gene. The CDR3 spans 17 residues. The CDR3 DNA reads TGCGCCAGCAGCTCGGGACTAGCGGGAGGGAACACCGGGGAGCTGTTTTTT. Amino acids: CASSSGLAGGNTGELFF.

CDR3 residues: CASSHPARGRYNEQFF. The CDR3 region has the DNA TGCGCCAGCAGCCACCCCGCCCGGGGCAGGTACAATGAGCAGTTCTTC. J is TRBJ2-1 and V is TRBV4-1; the D call may be TRBD1 or TRBD2 (5 bases each). Germline CDR1 MGHRA, CDR2 YSYEKL. The CDR3 is 16 residues long. The ends were cut back, 3 bases at V and 4 bases at J, with 16 bases in the middle.

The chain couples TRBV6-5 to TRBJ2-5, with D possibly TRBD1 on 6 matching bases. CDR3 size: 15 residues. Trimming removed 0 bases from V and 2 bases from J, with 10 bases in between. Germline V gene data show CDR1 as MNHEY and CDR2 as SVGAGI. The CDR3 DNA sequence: TGTGCCAGCAGTTACTCGCGGACAGTACAAGAGACCCAGTACTTC. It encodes CASSYSRTVQETQYF.

In DNA form, the CDR3 reads TGTGCCATCAGTGATTCCAGGGGCGAGGATACGCAGTATTTT. Protein: CAISDSRGEDTQYF. V gene TRBV10-3 combines with J gene TRBJ2-3, with a possible D match to TRBD1 (6 bases). Germline V CDR1 and CDR2: ENHRY, SYGVKD. V was cut by 3 bases and J by 6 bases, with 13 bases left in between. This CDR3 has 14 amino acids.

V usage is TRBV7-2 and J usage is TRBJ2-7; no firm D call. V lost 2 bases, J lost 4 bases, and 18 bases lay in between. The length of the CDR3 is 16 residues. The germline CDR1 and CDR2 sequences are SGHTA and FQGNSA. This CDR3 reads CASSLSRVATSYEQYF. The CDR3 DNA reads TGTGCCAGCAGCTTATCCCGTGTAGCTACATCATACGAGCAGTACTTC. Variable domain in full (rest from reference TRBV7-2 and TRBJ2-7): GAGVSQSPSNKVTEKGKDVELRCDPISGHTALYWYRQSLGQGLEFLIYFQGNSAPDKSGLPSDRFSAERTGGSVSTLTIQRTQQEDSAVYLCASSLSRVATSYEQYFGPGTRLTVT.

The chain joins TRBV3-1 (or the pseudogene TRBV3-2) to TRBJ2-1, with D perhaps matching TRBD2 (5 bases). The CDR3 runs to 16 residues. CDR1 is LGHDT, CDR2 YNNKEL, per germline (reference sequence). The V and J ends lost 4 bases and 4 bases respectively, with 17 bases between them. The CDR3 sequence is CASSPGNGGPYNEQFF. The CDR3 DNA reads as TGTGCCAGCAGCCCGGGCAACGGAGGACCGTACAATGAGCAGTTCTTC.

The CDR3 protein is CASEDRGNQETQYF. CDR3 DNA: TGTGCCAGTGAGGACCGGGGCAATCAAGAGACCCAGTACTTC. This rearrangement joins TRBV19 to TRBJ2-5; D tentatively fits TRBD1 or TRBD2 (5 bases each). Germline V lookup: CDR1 LNHDA, CDR2 SQIVND (reference sequence). The CDR3 is made up of 14 amino acids. V was cut by 8 bases and J by 2 bases, with 15 bases left in between.

CDR3: CASSSFGRQADTQYF. CDR3 DNA sequence: TGCGCCAGCAGCTCCTTCGGGAGACAGGCGGATACGCAGTATTTT. The J gene is TRBJ2-3, the V gene TRBV5-1; D is perhaps TRBD1 or TRBD2 (6 bases each). The ends were cut back, 3 bases at V and 6 bases at J, with 17 bases in the middle. The CDR3 runs to 15 residues. The germline V gene has CDR1 SGHRS and CDR2 YFSETQ.

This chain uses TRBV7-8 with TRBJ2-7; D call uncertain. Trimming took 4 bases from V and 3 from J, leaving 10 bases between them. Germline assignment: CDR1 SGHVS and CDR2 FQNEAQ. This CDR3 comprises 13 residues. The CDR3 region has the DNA TGTGCCAGCAGCTCAGGAGCTCTCTACGAGCAGTACTTC. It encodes CASSSGALYEQYF.

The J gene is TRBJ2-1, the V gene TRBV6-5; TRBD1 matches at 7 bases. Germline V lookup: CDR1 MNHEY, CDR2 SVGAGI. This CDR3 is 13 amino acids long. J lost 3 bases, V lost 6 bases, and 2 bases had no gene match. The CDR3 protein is CASSDRDYNEQFF. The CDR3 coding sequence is TGTGCCAGCAGCGACAGGGACTACAATGAGCAGTTCTTC.

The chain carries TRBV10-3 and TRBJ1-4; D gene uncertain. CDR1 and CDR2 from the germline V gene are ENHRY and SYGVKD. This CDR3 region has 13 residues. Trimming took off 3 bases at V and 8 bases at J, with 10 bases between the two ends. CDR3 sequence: CAISDLAGEKLFF. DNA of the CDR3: TGTGCCATCAGTGATTTGGCCGGAGAAAAACTGTTTTTT.

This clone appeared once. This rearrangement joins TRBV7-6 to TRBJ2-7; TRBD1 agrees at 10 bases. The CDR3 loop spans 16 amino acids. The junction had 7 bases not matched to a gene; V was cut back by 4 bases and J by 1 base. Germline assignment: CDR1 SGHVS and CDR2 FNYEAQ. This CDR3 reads CASSSQTGGISYEQYF. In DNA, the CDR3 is TGTGCCAGCAGCTCCCAGACAGGGGGCATTTCCTACGAGCAGTACTTC.

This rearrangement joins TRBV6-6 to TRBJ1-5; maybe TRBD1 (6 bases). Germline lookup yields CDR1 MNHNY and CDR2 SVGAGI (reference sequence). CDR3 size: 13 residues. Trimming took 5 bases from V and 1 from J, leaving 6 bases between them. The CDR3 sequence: CASSTGSNQPQHF. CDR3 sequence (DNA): TGTGCCAGCAGTACAGGGAGCAATCAGCCCCAGCATTTT.